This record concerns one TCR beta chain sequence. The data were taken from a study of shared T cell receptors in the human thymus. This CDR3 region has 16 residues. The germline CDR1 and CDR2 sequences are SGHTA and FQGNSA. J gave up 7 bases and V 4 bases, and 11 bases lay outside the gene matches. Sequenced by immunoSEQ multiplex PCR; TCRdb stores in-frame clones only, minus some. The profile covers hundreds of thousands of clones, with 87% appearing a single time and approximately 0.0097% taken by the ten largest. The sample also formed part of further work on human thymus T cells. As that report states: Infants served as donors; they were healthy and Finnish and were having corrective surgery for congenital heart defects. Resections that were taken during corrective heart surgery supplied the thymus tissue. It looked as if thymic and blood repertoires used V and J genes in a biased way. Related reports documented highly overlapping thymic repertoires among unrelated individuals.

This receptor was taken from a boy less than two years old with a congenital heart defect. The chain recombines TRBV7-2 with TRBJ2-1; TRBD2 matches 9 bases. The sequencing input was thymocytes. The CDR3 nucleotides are TGTGCCAGCAGCTCCTCGGCGGGGGGGCCGGGGAATGAGCAGTTCTTC. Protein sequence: CASSSSAGGPGNEQFF.